The clone carrying this T cell receptor beta chain was counted only a few times. The germline CDR1 and CDR2 sequences are MNHEY and SVGAGI. The CDR3 has 12 residues. V was trimmed by 11 bases and J by 5 bases, leaving 16 bases between them. The sample comes from a study of blood T cells in healthy people across ages. Using a J-beta primer mix together with a sample-barcoded 5' primer, a second PCR was run for roughly 7 to 11 cycles. TCRdb re-derived calls from the 5' RACE reads in MiXCR, one entry per CDR3 protein. The repertoire consists of more than 650,000 distinct CDR3 sequences, with around 25% occurring once and the leading ten covering 3%. Extraction of total RNA produced a minimum of 5 micrograms from each sample. These data are also associated with another study on T cells of mothers and their children.

Sequencing was done on a sample of blood. This receptor was identified in a boy between 5 and 17 years old in good health. The chain employs TRBV6-5 and TRBJ2-7; D call uncertain. The CDR3 coding sequence is TGTGCCGTCGGGTGGGGTCAGGACGAGCAGTACTTC. As protein: CAVGWGQDEQYF.